Included here is one T cell receptor (beta chain) sequence, with context. The antigen remains unidentified. These data belong to a study of Ad26.COV2.S vaccination and SARS-CoV-2 variants. The method was immunoSEQ multiplex PCR; TCRdb's version includes in-frame clones alone and lacks a portion of them. The table shows hundreds of thousands of clones, with around 90% occurring only once. Study-level points and caveats: Vaccinated individuals (as opposed to placebo recipients) had higher spike-specific TCR breadth. Reportedly, spike-specific CD8+ and CD4+ T cell responses achieved substantial breadth once vaccination had taken place. Similar non-spike TCR breadth was seen in vaccine and placebo recipients.

Noted treatment: 15 to 20 received Ad26.COV2.S at low or high dose, single or two shots; about 5 received placebo; per-sample allocation not given. Day 63 after the first injection of vaccine or placebo was the sampling time. Vaccination employed an Ad26 vector expressing the Wuhan-strain SARS-CoV-2 spike. The sequenced sample was peripheral blood, obtained in a trial of Ad26.COV2.S vaccine versus placebo. The sequence was collected from a person aged 18-65 years who received the Ad26.COV2.S COVID-19 vaccine or a placebo.

As DNA, the CDR3 is TGTGCCACCAGTGTGAACGGCTCACCCCTCCACTTT. Protein sequence: CATSVNGSPLHF. V is TRBV24-1 and J is TRBJ1-6; no definite D call. The CDR3 is 12 residues long. The germline V gene encodes CDR1 KGHDR and CDR2 SFDVKD. Trimming cost V 5 bases and J 10 bases, with 8 bases left between them.